This TCR beta chain derives from a study of blood T cells in healthy people across ages. The ends were cut back, 1 base at V and 8 bases at J, with 8 bases in the middle. Germline-derived CDR1 and CDR2 are MGHDK and SYGVNS. The CDR3 is 12 amino acids. The second PCR ran roughly 6 to 11 cycles with a sample-barcoded 5' primer and J-beta primers. Unique molecular identifiers of 12 random nucleotides labeled each cDNA. MiXCR was run by TCRdb on the 5' RACE reads, yielding one entry per CDR3 protein. The sample has about 1.8 million distinct CDR3 sequences, around half seen once; the top ten hold over 2%.

The sample was blood. This rearrangement joins TRBV25-1 to TRBJ1-2, with no clear D. The source of this sequence is a woman aged 40 to 50 in good health. The CDR3 is CASSESAVGYTF. The CDR3 DNA follows: TGTGCCAGCAGTGAATCGGCGGTGGGCTACACCTTC.